The 26 T cell receptor beta chains in this list originate from one sample, sequenced in a study of blood T cell repertoires in COVID-19. Libraries were prepared by immunoSEQ multiplex PCR; TCRdb keeps only in-frame clonotypes and omits some of them. The top ten clones hold 3% to 5% of a sample with roughly 320,000 clones, over 90% of them seen once. The sample comprised PBMCs or T cells enriched from blood (not recorded which). These receptors originate from a woman under 40 who had been exposed to COVID-19.

The chain joins TRBV7-9 to TRBJ2-5; no clear D. This CDR3 has 14 residues. Germline values: CDR1 SEHNR, CDR2 FQNEAQ (reference sequence). V gave up 6 bases and J gave up 5 bases, with 16 bases separating them. The CDR3 sequence is CASSLRPRAETQYF. The DNA of the CDR3 is TGTGCCAGCAGTCTTAGGCCTAGAGCGGAGACCCAGTACTTC. Combining the CDR3 with reference TRBV7-9 and TRBJ2-5 gives the whole variable domain DTGVSQNPRHKITKRGQNVTFRCDPISEHNRLYWYRQTLGQGPEFLTYFQNEAQLEKSRLLSDRFSAERPKGSFSTLEIQRTEQGDSAMYLCASSLRPRAETQYFGPGTRLLVL.

This chain connects TRBV13 to TRBJ1-2; 10 nucleotides align to TRBD1. Trimming removed 6 bases from V and 8 bases from J; junction bases left unmatched: 9. Germline CDR1 reads PRHDT; CDR2 reads FYEKMQ (reference sequence). The CDR3 runs 14 residues. The CDR3 DNA sequence: TGTGCCAGCAGATCTTTTGGGACAGGGGACGGCTACACCTTC. Translated, it gives CASRSFGTGDGYTF.

The gene calls are TRBV6-5 and TRBJ2-5; D may be TRBD1 (6 bases). Germline V lookup: CDR1 MNHEY, CDR2 SVGAGI. V was pared by 2 bases and J by 7 bases, with 14 bases between. The CDR3 has 14 amino acids. This CDR3 reads CASSYAGLGGTQYF. CDR3 in DNA: TGTGCCAGCAGTTACGCGGGCTTAGGGGGGACCCAGTACTTC.

The J gene is TRBJ1-1, the V gene TRBV19, with D unclear. Between the trimmed V and J ends, which lost 0 bases and 0 bases, there was a span of 8 bases. CDR3 length equals 15 residues. Germline CDR1 and CDR2: LNHDA and SQIVND (reference sequence). This CDR3 is CASSIDPRMNTEAFF. As DNA, the CDR3 is TGTGCCAGTAGTATAGATCCCAGGATGAACACTGAAGCTTTCTTT.

The chain uses TRBV7-8 and TRBJ1-5; D unclear. The CDR3 loop spans 16 amino acids. V lost 5 bases and J 0 bases, leaving 14 bases between the germline ends. Germline assignment: CDR1 SGHVS and CDR2 FQNEAQ. In nucleotides, the CDR3 is TGTGCCAGCAGCCCCGGTCTAAGCACTAGCAATCAGCCCCAGCATTTT. Its translation is CASSPGLSTSNQPQHF.

The CDR3 coding sequence is TGTGCCAGCAGCGAACAGGGGAACACTGAAGCTTTCTTT. Amino acids: CASSEQGNTEAFF. The V gene is TRBV7-2, the J gene TRBJ1-1, with a weak D call TRBD1 (6 bases). This CDR3 has 13 amino acids. Trimming removed 5 bases from V and 1 base from J, with 8 bases in between. Germline V lookup: CDR1 SGHTA, CDR2 FQGNSA.

A remark on this clone: The same CDR3 can be traced to other DNA sequences in this sample. The chain couples TRBV19 to TRBJ1-2; a possible D gene is TRBD1 (6 bases). The CDR3 contains 14 residues. Per the germline V gene, CDR1 is LNHDA and CDR2 is SQIVND (reference sequence). Trimming shortened V by 1 base and J by 4 bases, and 10 bases separated the two germline ends. The CDR3 region has the DNA TGTGCCAGTAGTATAGCGGGAGGGGGCTATGGCTACACCTTC. It is translated as CASSIAGGGYGYTF.

The chain couples TRBV9 to TRBJ1-6; the match to TRBD1 covers 7 bases. The germline V gene encodes CDR1 SGDLS and CDR2 YYNGEE. This CDR3 has 16 residues. J was trimmed by 7 bases and V by 4 bases; bases with no gene match: 11. Written as DNA, the CDR3 is TGTGCCAGCAGCCCGAATGAGGGGGCTCGGAATTCACCCCTCCACTTT. The encoded protein is CASSPNEGARNSPLHF.

The rearrangement uses TRBV2 and TRBJ1-1, with 8 nucleotides matching TRBD1. V shed 5 bases and J 7 bases; nucleotides not matched to a gene: 6. The CDR3 is 13 residues long. Germline values: CDR1 SNHLY, CDR2 FYNNEI. The CDR3 region is CASSTGTGYEAFF. CDR3 nucleotide sequence: TGTGCCAGCAGTACCGGGACAGGTTATGAAGCTTTCTTT. Using reference TRBV2 and TRBJ1-1 for the parts outside the CDR3, the full variable domain is EPEVTQTPSHQVTQMGQEVILRCVPISNHLYFYWYRQILGQKVEFLVSFYNNEISEKSEIFDDQFSVERPDGSNFTLKIRSTKLEDSAMYFCASSTGTGYEAFFGQGTRLTVV.

The chain employs TRBV18 and TRBJ1-1, with D uncertain. CDR1 and CDR2 (germline): KGHSH, LQKENI. The CDR3 covers 15 residues. V lost 3 bases and J 0 bases, leaving 11 bases between the germline ends. This chain's CDR3 is CASSPWRGMNTEAFF. CDR3 sequence (DNA): TGTGCCAGCTCACCGTGGAGAGGCATGAACACTGAAGCTTTCTTT.

The chain couples TRBV7-6 to TRBJ1-2; D not certain. From germline, CDR1 is SGHVS and CDR2 FNYEAQ. CDR3 size: 11 residues. V was shortened by 5 bases and J by 10 bases, with 11 bases between the two germline ends. The CDR3 nucleotides read TGTGCCAGCAGCCCTGGAGGCCCCTACACCTTC. Its protein is CASSPGGPYTF.

This clone was detected only once. V and J are TRBV6-1 and TRBJ1-1, with a possible D match to TRBD1 (5 bases). Looked up from germline, CDR1 is MNHNS and CDR2 is SASEGT. The CDR3 runs 14 residues. Trimming left V 0 bases short and J 4 bases short, with 9 bases between. The CDR3 DNA is TGTGCCAGCAGTGAAGCGCAGGGCAGCACTGAAGCTTTCTTT. This translates into CASSEAQGSTEAFF.

V gene TRBV7-2 combines with J gene TRBJ1-4; the match to TRBD1 covers 7 bases. V lost 7 bases and J lost 4; bases outside the gene matches: 6. The CDR3 covers 14 residues. CDR1 is SGHTA, CDR2 FQGNSA, per germline. CDR3 DNA: TGTGCCAGCACCCGGGACAGCCTTAATGAAAAACTGTTTTTT. The encoded protein is CASTRDSLNEKLFF.

The chain has TRBV5-5 and TRBJ1-4, with 9 bases fitting TRBD1. This CDR3 contains 15 residues. Losses at the gene ends were 4 bases for V and 3 bases for J; bases not matched to a gene: 4. Germline assignment: CDR1 SGHKS and CDR2 YYEKEE (reference sequence). The chain's CDR3 is CASSLRTGANEKLFF. The CDR3, as DNA: TGTGCCAGCAGCCTGCGGACAGGGGCTAATGAAAAACTGTTTTTT.

The chain is built from TRBV5-1 and TRBJ1-2; tentative D call: TRBD1 (6 bases). From germline, CDR1 is SGHRS and CDR2 YFSETQ. V dropped 2 bases and J dropped 3 bases, with 11 bases sitting between them. CDR3 length: 14 residues. CDR3 protein: CASSFQGLDYGYTF. The CDR3 DNA follows: TGCGCCAGCAGCTTTCAGGGGCTAGACTATGGCTACACCTTC.

The chain joins TRBV9 to TRBJ1-4; 7 bases agree with TRBD1. This CDR3 has 13 residues. Germline V gene data show CDR1 as SGDLS and CDR2 as YYNGEE. Trimming at V came to 7 bases and at J to 0 bases, leaving 0 bases not matched to a gene. The DNA for the CDR3 is TGTGCCAGCGGGACAGCAACTAATGAAAAACTGTTTTTT. Encoded protein: CASGTATNEKLFF.

The V call is TRBV5-4, the J call TRBJ2-1; TRBD2 aligns across 10 bases. V gave up 3 bases and J gave up 14 bases; unmatched junction bases: 14. The CDR3 contains 15 residues. The V gene's germline CDR1 is SGHNT and CDR2 YYREEE (reference sequence). DNA for the CDR3: TGTGCCAGCAGCTCCAATAGCGGGGGGACAGGCAAGGAGTTCTTC. It specifies CASSSNSGGTGKEFF.

The chain's CDR3 is CASSRAGRTNTGELFF. In nucleotides, the CDR3 is TGTGCCAGCAGCCGGGCGGGTAGGACGAACACCGGGGAGCTGTTTTTT. The chain recombines TRBV5-4 with TRBJ2-2; D may be TRBD2 (5 bases). V shed 4 bases and J shed 0 bases, with 13 bases lying between them. Germline-derived CDR1 and CDR2 are SGHNT and YYREEE (reference sequence). The CDR3 has 16 residues.

The chain uses TRBV11-1 and TRBJ2-3; D possibly corresponds to TRBD1 (5 bases). Germline-derived CDR1 and CDR2 are SGHAT and FQDESV (reference sequence). The CDR3 is made up of 15 amino acids. Between the trimmed V and J ends, which lost 5 bases and 0 bases, there was a span of 12 bases. In nucleotides, the CDR3 is TGTGCCAGCAGCCAGGGAACTTCTAGCACAGATACGCAGTATTTT. Residues: CASSQGTSSTDTQYF.

The J gene is TRBJ1-3, the V gene TRBV5-1; D might be TRBD1 (5 bases). V lost 3 bases, J lost 0 bases, and 10 bases lay in between. In germline, CDR1 is SGHRS, CDR2 YFSETQ. This CDR3 has 15 amino acids. The CDR3 DNA follows: TGCGCCAGCAGCTCGGGACTAAGCTCTGGAAACACCATATATTTT. Its protein product is CASSSGLSSGNTIYF.

The rearrangement links TRBV27 to TRBJ1-2; 11 bases are a match to TRBD1. Germline V gene data show CDR1 as MNHEY and CDR2 as SMNVEV (reference sequence). V lost 6 bases, J lost 0 bases, and 12 bases stayed unmatched. The CDR3 has 18 amino acids. In DNA, the CDR3 is TGTGCCAGCAGCCGACGGGGGACAGGGGGTTCAGCTAACTATGGCTACACCTTC. Its translation is CASSRRGTGGSANYGYTF.

This sequence joins TRBV11-2 and TRBJ2-7, with D maybe TRBD1 (5 bases). Per the germline V gene, CDR1 is SGHAT and CDR2 is FQNNGV. The V end lost 5 bases, the J end lost 4 bases, and 21 bases lay between the germline ends. CDR3 length equals 16 residues. CDR3 nucleotide sequence: TGTGCCAGCAGCCCCAGTCCTGGGCAGGGCCCATACGAGCAGTACTTC. Protein: CASSPSPGQGPYEQYF.

The rearrangement joins TRBV6-1 to TRBJ1-1; 7 bases agree with TRBD1. CDR1 MNHNS and CDR2 SASEGT come from the germline V gene. The CDR3 totals 13 residues. V lost 1 base to trimming and J lost 7 bases; unmatched junction nucleotides: 3. CDR3 residues: CASSEVRQGEAFF. The CDR3 DNA sequence: TGTGCCAGCAGTGAAGTGCGACAGGGTGAAGCTTTCTTT.

The rearrangement joins TRBV7-2 to TRBJ1-5, with 8 bases matching TRBD1. The V gene end was trimmed by 5 bases and the J gene end by 2 bases; junction bases not matched to a gene: 5. This CDR3 spans 15 amino acids. Germline V gene data show CDR1 as SGHTA and CDR2 as FQGNSA. The CDR3 bases are TGTGCCAGCAGCACAACGGGACAGGGCAATCAGCCCCAGCATTTT. Amino acid sequence: CASSTTGQGNQPQHF.

The genes are TRBV7-3 and TRBJ1-3; tentative D call: TRBD1 (6 bases). Germline V gives CDR1 SGHTA, CDR2 FQGTGA. The CDR3 contains 13 residues. V was pared by 10 bases and J by 0 bases, with 10 bases between. CDR3 amino acids: CATSQGSGNTIYF. CDR3 sequence (DNA): TGTGCCACCTCACAGGGCTCTGGAAACACCATATATTTT.

The chain links TRBV7-9 to TRBJ1-1, with D possibly matching TRBD1 (6 bases). Germline V gene data show CDR1 as SEHNR and CDR2 as FQNEAQ (reference sequence). The CDR3 has 14 amino acids. V lost 3 bases and J lost 5, with 13 bases in between. Written as DNA, the CDR3 is TGTGCCAGCAGCTTCGGGGCAGGGGTGACTGAAGCTTTCTTT. The encoded protein is CASSFGAGVTEAFF.